The rows below give T cell receptor beta chains drawn from one sample of a study of shared clonotypes between healthy human individuals. Sequencing used immunoSEQ multiplex PCR; TCRdb keeps in-frame clones, though not all of them. This table has 2,500,000 or so clones, approximately 94% appearing once. Material: naive CD4+ T cells from PBMCs. These receptors all come from a young man in good health. Some clones in this sample may be carry-over from other donors' samples. The CDR3 runs from the conserved cysteine through the conserved F or W. The order of the fields is V gene, J gene, CDR3 length, D gene, clone size, CDR3 DNA, CDR3 protein. D genes are given only for firm matches. Clone size is not always given. Where it is, it says once, few, many or a class for expanded clones.

TRBV5-6	TRBJ1-1	15	-	-	TGTGCCAGCAGCTCCGGGTCCAGCGGGAACACTGAAGCTTTCTTT	CASSSGSSGNTEAFF
TRBV7-9	TRBJ1-1	10	-	-	TGTGCCAGCTCTGCAGGAAGAGCTTTCTTT	CASSAGRAFF
TRBV15	TRBJ2-3	16	TRBD2	-	TGTGCCACCAGCAGAGCCCCTAGCGGATCCACAGATACGCAGTATTTT	CATSRAPSGSTDTQYF
TRBV2	TRBJ1-4	14	-	-	TGTGCCAGCAGTGTTGAGTTGGTTGAAGAAAAACTGTTTTTT	CASSVELVEEKLFF
TRBV23-1	TRBJ1-5	18	-	-	TGCGCCAGCAGTCAATCTATTGCGGGCCGGCCCAGCAATCAGCCCCAGCATTTT	CASSQSIAGRPSNQPQHF
TRBV7-9	TRBJ2-5	14	-	-	TGTGCCAGCAGCTCCGGGATCCCCCAAGAGACCCAGTACTTC	CASSSGIPQETQYF
TRBV18	TRBJ2-3	16	-	-	TGTGCCAGCTCACCGATTGGGGGGATTCAGACAGATACGCAGTATTTT	CASSPIGGIQTDTQYF
TRBV20-1	TRBJ1-1	11	-	-	TGCAGTGCTAGTAGGGACTCGGGAGCTTTCTTT	CSASRDSGAFF
TRBV4-1	TRBJ2-1	15	TRBD2	-	TGCGCCAGCAGCCAACCTCCCGGGACTAGCAATGAGCAGTTCTTC	CASSQPPGTSNEQFF
TRBV5-1	TRBJ2-5	16	TRBD2	-	TGCGCCAGCAGCCAACCGCTAGCGGGAGGGCAAGAGACCCAGTACTTC	CASSQPLAGGQETQYF
TRBV6-1	TRBJ2-2	15	TRBD1	-	TGTGCCAGCAGACGTGACAGGGAGCACACCGGGGAGCTGTTTTTT	CASRRDREHTGELFF
TRBV6-5	TRBJ1-3	15	-	once	TGTGCCAGCACCGGACCCCGCTTGGGAGGAAACACCATATATTTT	CASTGPRLGGNTIYF
TRBV5-1	TRBJ2-5	14	-	-	TGCGCCAGCAGCCGCAGGGACCCCAAGGAGACCCAGTACTTC	CASSRRDPKETQYF
TRBV2	TRBJ2-5	12	-	-	TGTGCCAGCACAGCCCTGTCGGAGACCCAGTACTTC	CASTALSETQYF
TRBV7-3	TRBJ2-1	15	TRBD2	-	TGTGCCAGCAGCTCCTTCGCGGGAGGCTACAATGAGCAGTTCTTC	CASSSFAGGYNEQFF
TRBV9	TRBJ2-3	14	TRBD1	-	TGTGCCAGCAGCGCGGGACAGTTCCCAGATACGCAGTATTTT	CASSAGQFPDTQYF
TRBV5-3	TRBJ2-2	15	-	-	TGTGCCAGAAGCTTGAAGGGACTTAACACCGGGGAGCTGTTTTTT	CARSLKGLNTGELFF
TRBV18	TRBJ2-6	15	TRBD1	-	TGTGCCAGCTCAACTCAGGGGGCTGGGGCCAACGTCCTGACTTTC	CASSTQGAGANVLTF
TRBV6-5	TRBJ1-3	16	-	-	TGTGCCAGCAGTTACTCCATATTAAGCTCTGGAAACACCATATATTTT	CASSYSILSSGNTIYF
TRBV7-9	TRBJ2-6	17	-	-	TGTGCCAGCAGGCCTCGACCCCGTCCTTCGGGGGCCAACGTCCTGACTTTC	CASRPRPRPSGANVLTF
TRBV2	TRBJ2-7	12	-	-	TGTGCCAGCAGTCCGACCCTCTACGAGCAGTACTTC	CASSPTLYEQYF
TRBV4-2	TRBJ2-7	14	TRBD2	-	TGTGCCAGCAGCCGCGGAGCGGGAGGGTACGAGCAGTACTTC	CASSRGAGGYEQYF
TRBV2	TRBJ2-7	13	TRBD1	-	TGTGCCATCGCTAGACAGGGAGTCGGCGAGCAGTACTTC	CAIARQGVGEQYF
TRBV4-2	TRBJ2-2	16	-	-	TGTGCCAGCAGCCAAGTGGGGACGGGGAGGACCGGGGAGCTGTTTTTT	CASSQVGTGRTGELFF
TRBV2	TRBJ2-7	17	TRBD1	-	TGTGCCAGCGGTGGACAGGGGGCGCGTGGGGACGCCTACGAGCAGTACTTC	CASGGQGARGDAYEQYF
TRBV28	TRBJ2-5	10	-	-	TGTGCCAGCAGTTATGGTTGGCAGTACTTC	CASSYGWQYF
TRBV5-1	TRBJ1-2	14	-	-	TGCGCCAGCAGCACTGGGCCGGAAGGCTATGGCTACACCTTC	CASSTGPEGYGYTF
TRBV14	TRBJ1-2	13	TRBD1	-	TGTGCCAGCAGCCCTACAGGGGTCAATGGCTACACCTTC	CASSPTGVNGYTF
TRBV27	TRBJ2-7	15	-	-	TGTGCCAGCAGTTCTCGGGACAAAGGTCGGTACGAGCAGTACTTC	CASSSRDKGRYEQYF
TRBV9	TRBJ2-1	14	TRBD1	-	TGTGCCAGCAGCGGACAGGGGGGGTACAATGAGCAGTTCTTC	CASSGQGGYNEQFF
TRBV2	TRBJ1-1	15	-	-	TGTGCCAGCACCCCCGGGGGGCAGGGGTGGACTGAAGCTTTCTTT	CASTPGGQGWTEAFF
TRBV4-1	TRBJ1-5	16	-	-	TGCGCCAGCAGCCAAGACTGGGGGGGCTTCAATCAGCCCCAGCATTTT	CASSQDWGGFNQPQHF
TRBV5-1	TRBJ2-3	16	TRBD2	-	TGCGCCAGCAGCTTGGCACCGGGACTACTCACAGATACGCAGTATTTT	CASSLAPGLLTDTQYF
TRBV28	TRBJ2-3	14	-	-	TGTGCCAGCAGTTTACCCGCGGGCGCAGATACGCAGTATTTT	CASSLPAGADTQYF
TRBV28	TRBJ1-1	15	TRBD1	once	TGTGCCAGCAGTCCGGACAGGGACCGAAACACTGAAGCTTTCTTT	CASSPDRDRNTEAFF
TRBV7-6	TRBJ2-1	16	TRBD1	once	TGTGCCAGCAGCTTAGATGGGACAGGTGCTCGGAATGAGCAGTTCTTC	CASSLDGTGARNEQFF
TRBV30	TRBJ1-1	13	TRBD1	few	TGTGCCTGGAGTCCGGGACAGCCTTTAGGGCCTTTCTTT	CAWSPGQPLGPFF
TRBV5-8	TRBJ2-2	15	-	-	TGTGCCAGCAGCTTGGGACCGTATTACACCGGGGAGCTGTTTTTT	CASSLGPYYTGELFF
TRBV5-1	TRBJ2-7	15	-	-	TGCGCCAGCAGCCCGGGGGCTAGCGGCACCTACGAGCAGTACTTC	CASSPGASGTYEQYF
TRBV21-1	TRBJ2-3	14	-	-	TGTGCCAGCATTACCTGGGTCCCGGCGAATACGCAGTATTTT	CASITWVPANTQYF
TRBV5-1	TRBJ1-1	16	-	-	TGCGCCAGCAGCCCCCCCGGGAGTCTTATGAACACTGAAGCTTTCTTT	CASSPPGSLMNTEAFF
TRBV9	TRBJ2-1	15	TRBD2	-	TGTGCCAGCAGCTCCCGCACAGGGCGGGAGGCTGAGCAGTTCTTC	CASSSRTGREAEQFF